This is a list of T cell receptor beta chains from one sample in a study of T cell responses to AZD1222 COVID-19 vaccine. The repertoire was sequenced with immunoSEQ multiplex PCR; TCRdb's copy has only in-frame clones and lacks some. The data show about 170,000 clones, around 88% seen once. The sequenced sample was peripheral blood, obtained 28 days after the second AZD1222 dose. The source is an adult who received the AZD1222 COVID-19 vaccine. Each CDR3 is given with its conserved first and last residue. A D gene is named only where the DNA matches it firmly. The listing skips clone size in some rows; elsewhere it reads once, few, many or a size class.

V	J	size	D	DNA	CDR3
TRBV15	TRBJ1-2	NA	NA	TGTGCCACCAGCCTGGGGAGGGCGGACTATGGCTACACCTTC	CATSLGRADYGYTF
TRBV3-1/TRBV3-2	TRBJ1-1	NA	NA	TGTGCCAGCAGCCAAGCGGGGGGCACTGAAGCTTTCTTT	CASSQAGGTEAFF
TRBV3-1/TRBV3-2	TRBJ1-1	NA	NA	TGTGCCAGCAGCCAAAAGAGGAGGGCCGAATTAAACGAAGCTTTCTTT	CASSQKRRAELNEAFF
TRBV30	TRBJ1-2	NA	NA	TGTGCCTGGAGTGCAAGGTGGACATATGGCTACACCTTC	CAWSARWTYGYTF
TRBV3-1/TRBV3-2	TRBJ1-2	NA	TRBD1	TGTGCCAGCAGCCTAAGGACAGGGGAGTTAACAATAGGCTACACCTTC	CASSLRTGELTIGYTF
TRBV6-2/TRBV6-3	TRBJ2-3	NA	NA	TGTGCCAGCAGTTACGACGGGGGAGCCGCAGATACGCAGTATTTT	CASSYDGGAADTQYF
TRBV3-1/TRBV3-2	TRBJ2-2	NA	NA	TGTGCCAGCAGCCAAGATCTGCCCACCGGGGAGCTGTTTTTT	CASSQDLPTGELFF
TRBV2	TRBJ1-5	NA	TRBD1	TGTGCCAGCAGCGGTGGGACAGGGGGCAATCAGCCCCAGCATTTT	CASSGGTGGNQPQHF
TRBV4-2	TRBJ1-1	NA	NA	TGTGCCAGCAGCCAAGATGTGTGGGTGAGGGAAAACTCTGAAGCTTTCTTT	CASSQDVWVRENSEAFF
TRBV11-2	TRBJ2-4	NA	TRBD2	TGTGCCAGCAGCTTTAGCGGGGGGGCAGGGGAGGACATTCAGTACTTC	CASSFSGGAGEDIQYF
TRBV5-1	TRBJ2-2	NA	NA	TGCGCCAGCAGCGGATTCAGGGTCACCGGGGAGCTGTTTTTT	CASSGFRVTGELFF
TRBV4-1	TRBJ1-2	NA	NA	TGCGCCAGCCGCGGGGGGGCGACTAACTATGGCTACACCTTC	CASRGGATNYGYTF
TRBV5-1	TRBJ2-2	NA	TRBD2	TGCGCCAGCAGCTTTGCTAGCGGGGGTGCTACCGGGGAGCTGTTTTTT	CASSFASGGATGELFF
TRBV18	TRBJ1-5	few	TRBD1	TGTGCCAGCTCACACGCCCGCCAGGGGGCGGCGCGTCAGCCCCAGCATTTT	CASSHARQGAARQPQHF
TRBV3-1/TRBV3-2	TRBJ2-5	NA	NA	TGTGCCAGCAGCCAAGATTGGATCAGGTTCCAAGAGACCCAGTACTTC	CASSQDWIRFQETQYF
TRBV7-6	TRBJ1-6	NA	NA	TGTGCCAGCAGCGCCCGGACAGAGAGTAATTCACCCCTCCACTTT	CASSARTESNSPLHF
TRBV7-9	TRBJ2-3	few	TRBD2	TGTGCCAGCAGCTCGACTAGCGCCGCCACAGATACGCAGTATTTT	CASSSTSAATDTQYF
TRBV7-8	TRBJ1-5	NA	NA	TGTGCCAGCAGCTGGAGTAGCAATCAGCCCCAGCATTTT	CASSWSSNQPQHF
TRBV6-2/TRBV6-3	TRBJ1-6	NA	TRBD1	TGTGCCAGCAGCTTACAGGGGCCTACGGCCCTCCACTTT	CASSLQGPTALHF
TRBV3-1/TRBV3-2	TRBJ2-5	NA	TRBD2	TGTGCCAGCAGCCAAGATAGTGTCCTAGCGGGGACCCAAGAGACCCAGTACTTC	CASSQDSVLAGTQETQYF
TRBV19	TRBJ1-2	NA	TRBD1	TGTGCCAGTAGTATACGGGGACAGTATAACTATGGCTACACCTTC	CASSIRGQYNYGYTF
TRBV3-1/TRBV3-2	TRBJ1-4	NA	TRBD1	TGTGCCAGCAGCCAGGACAGGGCAGCGGGCGAAAAACTGTTTTTT	CASSQDRAAGEKLFF
TRBV18	TRBJ1-2	NA	NA	TGTGCCAGCTCACCAGCCGGGGTTGGCTACACCTTC	CASSPAGVGYTF
TRBV4-1	TRBJ2-3	NA	NA	TGCGCCAGCAGCCAAGATTGGCTGGGAACAGATACGCAGTATTTT	CASSQDWLGTDTQYF
TRBV19	TRBJ2-7	once	TRBD1	TGTGCCAGTAGTCCTCGGACAGGGTGGGCCTACGAGCAGTACTTC	CASSPRTGWAYEQYF
TRBV13	TRBJ2-7	NA	TRBD1	TGTGCCAGCAGCCAAACAGGGGGCTTTAGCTCCTACGAGCAGTACTTC	CASSQTGGFSSYEQYF
TRBV9	TRBJ1-4	NA	NA	TGTGCCAGGTGGGGGCCCTACGCAACTAATGAAAAACTGTTTTTT	CARWGPYATNEKLFF
TRBV7-2	TRBJ1-2	once	NA	TGTGCCAGCAGCTTAGATGGTCAGAAGGCCTACACCTTC	CASSLDGQKAYTF
TRBV27	TRBJ1-1	NA	NA	TGTGCCAGCAGTTTAACGCCGAACACTGAAGCTTTCTTT	CASSLTPNTEAFF